This T cell receptor (beta chain) was captured in a study of blood T cell repertoires in COVID-19. Produced via immunoSEQ multiplex PCR; TCRdb's table is partial and in-frame only. In the table there are 220,000 or so clones, approximately 83% of which are singletons. CDR1 MDHEN and CDR2 SYDVKM come from the germline V gene. J gave up 0 bases and V 5 bases, and 7 bases lay outside the gene matches. The CDR3 consists of 15 residues. The sequenced material came from peripheral blood. The sequence derives from a woman in her thirties who had recovered from COVID-19. V gene TRBV28 combines with J gene TRBJ2-7; 7 bases line up with TRBD1. The CDR3 here is CASSTSGTVSYEQYF. Written as DNA, the CDR3 is TGTGCCAGCAGTACGTCCGGGACAGTCTCCTACGAGCAGTACTTC. Full variable domain (missing parts from reference TRBV28 and TRBJ2-7): DVKVTQSSRYLVKRTGEKVFLECVQDMDHENMFWYRQDPGLGLRLIYFSYDVKMKEKGDIPEGYSVSREKKERFSLILESASTNQTSMYLCASSTSGTVSYEQYFGPGTRLTVT.